The next 17 T cell receptor beta chains were all read from a single sample in a study of blood T cell repertoires in COVID-19. Generated by immunoSEQ multiplex PCR, the TCRdb table keeps only in-frame clones and is missing some. The data hold some 130,000 clones, with 86% observed a single time. Sequencing was done on a sample of peripheral blood. All receptors come from a woman in her seventies with COVID-19, enrolled during active disease.

The chain couples TRBV6-4 to TRBJ2-1; 8 bases are shared with TRBD2. Germline V gene data show CDR1 as MRHNA and CDR2 as SNTAGT. This CDR3 comprises 16 residues. The V gene end was trimmed by 5 bases and the J gene end by 4 bases; junction bases not matched to a gene: 10. As DNA, the CDR3 is TGTGCCAGCAGTTACCTCGGTAGCGGGGATTACAATGAGCAGTTCTTC. As protein: CASSYLGSGDYNEQFF.

The chain links TRBV19 to TRBJ1-4; 7 nucleotides agree with TRBD1. The ends lost 3 bases at V and 0 bases at J; junction bases unmatched: 10. The CDR3 covers 18 residues. The germline gives CDR1 LNHDA, CDR2 SQIVND (reference sequence). The CDR3 loop reads CASSIWDSHPATNEKLFF. CDR3 nucleotide sequence: TGTGCCAGTAGTATCTGGGACAGCCACCCTGCAACTAATGAAAAACTGTTTTTT.

The count of this clone is one. The chain uses TRBV6-5 and TRBJ1-2; no reliable D call. Trimming shortened V by 7 bases and J by 6 bases, and 12 bases separated the two germline ends. Germline loops: CDR1 MNHEY, CDR2 SVGAGI. CDR3 length: 12 amino acids. The CDR3 reads CASTPERDGYTF. CDR3 in DNA: TGTGCCAGCACTCCCGAACGGGATGGCTACACCTTC.

This chain joins TRBV30 and TRBJ1-2, with D maybe TRBD1 (5 bases). The V gene lost 3 bases and the J gene lost 0 bases, with 14 bases spanning the gap. Per germline, CDR1 GTSNPN and CDR2 SVGIG (reference sequence). The CDR3 length is 15 residues. The CDR3 coding sequence is TGTGCCTGGAGCGGGGGGTTGGGAGCTAACTATGGCTACACCTTC. This codes for CAWSGGLGANYGYTF.

The chain couples TRBV28 to TRBJ2-4, with a tentative D call TRBD2 (5 bases). The length of the CDR3 is 15 residues. V was cut by 3 bases and J by 1 base, with 10 bases left in between. Germline-derived CDR1 and CDR2 are MDHEN and SYDVKM. CDR3 DNA: TGTGCCAGCAGTTTTAGCGAGGTGGCCAAAAACATTCAGTACTTC. This codes for CASSFSEVAKNIQYF.

The gene calls are TRBV5-3 and TRBJ2-3, with D possibly TRBD2 on 5 matching bases. TRBV5-3 is treated as an ORF (open reading frame) with a function not yet certain. The CDR3 runs 15 residues. Trimming removed 6 bases from V and 4 bases from J, with 18 bases in between. The CDR3 region is CARTFGGSEADTQYF. CDR3 DNA sequence: TGTGCCAGAACCTTTGGAGGTAGTGAAGCAGATACGCAGTATTTT.

This clone appeared once. The chain employs TRBV6-5 and TRBJ1-2, with 7 bases that match TRBD1. From germline, CDR1 is MNHEY and CDR2 SVGAGI. This CDR3 has 15 residues. V gave up 6 bases and J gave up 3 bases; unmatched junction bases: 10. The CDR3 reads CASRRGQIIDYGYTF. The CDR3 region has the DNA TGTGCCAGCAGACGGGGACAGATCATAGACTATGGCTACACCTTC.

This clone occurred once. The chain has TRBV3-1 (or the pseudogene TRBV3-2) and TRBJ1-3, with 12 bases that match TRBD1. Germline V gene sequence: CDR1 LGHDT, CDR2 YNNKEL (reference sequence). The CDR3 extends over 17 amino acids. V trimming: 4 bases; J trimming: 1 base; junction bases outside the gene matches: 5. The CDR3 coding sequence is TGTGCCAGCAGCCGTGGGACAGGGGGCTTTTCTGGAAACACCATATATTTT. This translates into CASSRGTGGFSGNTIYF.

The rearrangement links TRBV5-1 to TRBJ1-6; 9 bases are shared with TRBD1. J lost 5 bases, V lost 4 bases, and 1 base had no gene match. The CDR3 contains 14 residues. Germline loops: CDR1 SGHRS, CDR2 YFSETQ. The CDR3: CASSRTGDNSPLHF. CDR3 coding DNA: TGCGCCAGCAGCCGGACAGGGGATAATTCACCCCTCCACTTT.

The CDR3 spells CASSGGGKGNQPQHF. The CDR3 DNA reads as TGTGCCAGCAGTGGAGGAGGAAAGGGCAATCAGCCCCAGCATTTT. This chain joins TRBV25-1 and TRBJ1-5; D not resolved. With 4 bases removed from V and 2 bases from J, the gap between germline ends came to 12 bases. The CDR3 is 15 amino acids. Germline CDR1 reads MGHDK; CDR2 reads SYGVNS.

The chain combines TRBV2 with TRBJ2-7; 7 nucleotides agree with TRBD1. The CDR3 is 15 amino acids. Germline V gene lookup returns CDR1 SNHLY and CDR2 FYNNEI. Trimming cost V 4 bases and J 2 bases; bases outside gene matches: 8. CDR3 DNA: TGTGCCAGCAGTGCGGGACAGATTTTAACCTACGAGCAGTACTTC. Its translation: CASSAGQILTYEQYF.

The chain uses TRBV28 and TRBJ1-3; TRBD1 aligns across 7 bases. The germline V gene has CDR1 MDHEN and CDR2 SYDVKM. V was clipped by 5 bases and J by 3 bases; unmatched bases: 7. This CDR3 has 15 residues. The CDR3 sequence: CASSPSRGYGNTIYF. Here the CDR3 DNA reads TGTGCCAGCAGTCCCTCCAGGGGGTATGGAAACACCATATATTTT.

The CDR3 bases are TGTGCCAGCAGTCTCAGGACAGGGGTAGAAGAAAAACTGTTTTTT. Translation gives CASSLRTGVEEKLFF. This chain links TRBV3-1 (or the pseudogene TRBV3-2) with TRBJ1-4; 9 positions agree with TRBD1. CDR3 size: 15 residues. The trim removed 6 bases at V and 8 bases at J, leaving 10 bases unmatched. Germline CDR1 is LGHDT and CDR2 is YNNKEL (reference sequence).

This clone has only one observation. This chain joins TRBV5-1 and TRBJ2-2; tentatively, D is TRBD1 (6 bases). CDR3 length: 17 amino acids. Per the germline V gene, CDR1 is SGHRS and CDR2 is YFSETQ. Trimming pared 0 bases from V and 5 bases from J, leaving 17 bases between. The CDR3 region has the DNA TGCGCCAGCAGCTTGGATGGGGGCGCATCGGGAACCGGGGAGCTGTTTTTT. Translation: CASSLDGGASGTGELFF. The variable domain in full, with the rest retrieved from reference TRBV5-1 and TRBJ2-2, is KAGVTQTPRYLIKTRGQQVTLSCSPISGHRSVSWYQQTPGQGLQFLFEYFSETQRNKGNFPGRFSGRQFSNSRSEMNVSTLELGDSALYLCASSLDGGASGTGELFFGEGSRLTVL.

This chain connects TRBV11-3 to TRBJ2-3; D is perhaps TRBD2 (6 bases). The CDR3 sequence is 12 residues long. Germline V gene data show CDR1 as SGHNT and CDR2 as YENEEA. Trimming shortened V by 1 base and J by 8 bases, and 7 bases separated the two germline ends. CDR3 sequence reads: CASSLVEGTQYF. The CDR3 DNA follows: TGTGCCAGCAGCTTAGTGGAGGGTACGCAGTATTTT.

The chain combines TRBV5-8 with TRBJ1-5; TRBD1 might be the D (5 bases). CDR3 length equals 14 residues. The V gene's germline CDR1 is SGHTS and CDR2 YDEGEE. Trimming took off 4 bases at V and 1 base at J, with 9 bases between the two ends. The CDR3 bases are TGTGCCAGCAGCAGGGGATTGAGCAATCAGCCCCAGCATTTT. This sequence encodes CASSRGLSNQPQHF.

The gene calls are TRBV9 and TRBJ2-3, with 8 positions matching TRBD1. Germline trimming cut 3 bases from V and 6 bases from J; bases unmatched to any gene: 6. Germline V gene data show CDR1 as SGDLS and CDR2 as YYNGEE. The CDR3 spans 14 residues. CDR3 protein: CASSADRGWDTQYF. As DNA, the CDR3 is TGTGCCAGCAGCGCCGACAGGGGCTGGGATACGCAGTATTTT.